One and the same sample provided the 28 T cell receptor beta chains below, sequenced in a study of vaccination and CD4 T cells after COVID-19. Time point noted: late sampling 161 to 241 days after vaccination in a few convalescent patients. Treatment described: approximately nine-day PBMC culture with coronavirus spike peptide pools or control peptides (ViraFEST assay). Sequencing of cultured CD4+ T cell DNA used the Oncomine TCR Beta short-read assay. TCRdb re-analysed the PCR reads in MiXCR, keeping a single row per CDR3 protein. Among under 20,000 distinct CDR3 sequences, over 50% were seen once, and the ten largest hold 20% to 25%. No antigen has been assigned to these receptors. The sample in question was CD4+ T cells from blood, cultured in vitro, obtained about 7 months after SARS-CoV-2 vaccination. These receptors were obtained from a human donor who had recovered from COVID-19.

The J gene is TRBJ1-1, the V gene TRBV5-4; no clear D gene. From germline, CDR1 is SGHNT and CDR2 YYREEE (reference sequence). The CDR3 consists of 13 residues. V was clipped by 0 bases and J by 7 bases, with 10 bases between them. CDR3 DNA sequence: TGTGCCAGCAGCTTGGATTTAACGGATGAAGCTTTCTTT. Residues: CASSLDLTDEAFF.

The genes are TRBV10-1 and TRBJ1-2; D not certain. This CDR3 region has 15 residues. The V and J ends lost 3 bases and 1 base respectively, with 12 bases between them. The germline CDR1 and CDR2 sequences are WNHNN and SYGVQD (reference sequence). The CDR3 loop is CASSDITEGNYGYTF. The CDR3 coding sequence is TGCGCCAGCAGTGATATAACAGAGGGTAACTATGGCTACACCTTC.

V usage is TRBV5-4 and J usage is TRBJ2-2, with D possibly matching TRBD2 (5 bases). The CDR3 runs 16 residues. The germline gives CDR1 SGHNT, CDR2 YYREEE (reference sequence). The ends were cut back, 4 bases at V and 5 bases at J, with 18 bases in the middle. CDR3 sequence: CASSPRRQPPTGELFF. In DNA, the CDR3 is TGTGCCAGCAGCCCCCGGAGGCAGCCGCCGACCGGGGAGCTGTTTTTT.

By sample share, this clonotype is medium-sized (0.01 to 0.1%). The rearrangement links TRBV10-3 to TRBJ1-2; 7 nucleotides match TRBD1. The CDR3 is made up of 14 amino acids. Germline CDR1 reads ENHRY; CDR2 reads SYGVKD. V lost 7 bases, J lost 2 bases, and 7 bases stayed unmatched. The CDR3 region is CAIMGTDSNYGYTF. CDR3 nucleotide sequence: TGTGCCATCATGGGGACAGATTCCAACTATGGCTACACCTTC.

This chain links TRBV20-1 with TRBJ2-5; 9 bases match TRBD1. Germline CDR1 reads DFQATT; CDR2 reads SNEGSKA (reference sequence). V lost 3 bases, J lost 4 bases, and 9 bases stayed unmatched. This CDR3 is built from 15 residues. This chain's CDR3 is CSARAGQGVVETQYF. The CDR3 coding sequence is TGCAGTGCTAGGGCGGGACAGGGTGTAGTAGAGACCCAGTACTTC.

This clonotype was counted between two and nine times. The V call is TRBV6-2 or TRBV6-3, the J call TRBJ1-5; D is perhaps TRBD1 (6 bases). This CDR3 contains 11 residues. V lost 5 bases and J lost 16, with 15 bases in between. Germline CDR1 is MNHEY and CDR2 is SVGEGT. The CDR3 protein is CASSHGQWHHF. The CDR3 coding sequence is TGTGCCAGCAGTCATGGACAGTGGCATCATTTT.

The V and J genes are TRBV15 and TRBJ2-3; D is unclear. V gave up 0 bases and J gave up 4 bases, with 14 bases separating them. From germline, CDR1 is LNHNV and CDR2 YYDKDF (reference sequence). The CDR3 has 16 amino acids. CDR3 sequence (DNA): TGTGCCACCAGCAGAGATGGGCCCCCTTACGCAGATACGCAGTATTTT. Translation gives CATSRDGPPYADTQYF.

This clonotype was picked up a small number of times. V and J are TRBV15 and TRBJ1-1, with a tentative D call TRBD1 (5 bases). Trimming left V 7 bases short and J 3 bases short, with 12 bases between. Germline V gene sequence: CDR1 LNHNV, CDR2 YYDKDF (reference sequence). The CDR3 extends over 13 amino acids. The CDR3: CATNSIRDTEAFF. The CDR3 region has the DNA TGTGCCACCAACAGCATCAGGGACACTGAAGCTTTCTTT.

The CDR3 sequence is CASSMINRLRAAYEQYF. The CDR3 DNA is TGTGCCAGTAGTATGATCAATAGGCTCAGGGCGGCGTACGAGCAGTACTTC. The rearrangement uses TRBV19 and TRBJ2-7; a possible D gene is TRBD1 (5 bases). Germline values: CDR1 LNHDA, CDR2 SQIVND (reference sequence). The CDR3 length is 17 residues. V was shortened by 3 bases and J by 4 bases, with 22 bases between the two germline ends.

Judged by abundance, this clonotype is medium-sized. Here the CDR3 reads CASRAGQANTEAFF. The CDR3 DNA sequence: TGTGCCAGCAGAGCAGGACAAGCGAACACTGAAGCTTTCTTT. The rearrangement links TRBV7-9 to TRBJ1-1; TRBD1 is a possible D gene (5 bases). Germline V lookup: CDR1 SEHNR, CDR2 FQNEAQ (reference sequence). CDR3 size: 14 residues. The ends were cut back, 6 bases at V and 1 base at J, with 12 bases in the middle.

The chain carries TRBV10-3 and TRBJ1-2; 8 bases agree with TRBD1. Per germline, CDR1 ENHRY and CDR2 SYGVKD. V lost 2 bases, J lost 6 bases, and 8 bases stayed unmatched. There are 15 residues in the CDR3. CDR3 sequence reads: CAISEGRTGFDGYTF. The CDR3 DNA follows: TGTGCCATCAGTGAGGGGAGGACAGGGTTTGATGGCTACACCTTC.

This clonotype was seen a few times. This chain joins TRBV20-1 and TRBJ1-5, with 7 bases matching TRBD1. The CDR3 totals 15 residues. V gave up 0 bases and J gave up 6 bases; unmatched junction bases: 8. Looked up from germline, CDR1 is DFQATT and CDR2 is SNEGSKA (reference sequence). The CDR3 region is CSARDQTGSGQPQHF. CDR3 in DNA: TGCAGTGCTAGAGACCAGACAGGGTCGGGTCAGCCCCAGCATTTT.

The rearrangement joins TRBV28 to TRBJ1-2; 9 bases line up with TRBD1. J lost 4 bases, V lost 2 bases, and 2 bases had no gene match. In germline, CDR1 is MDHEN, CDR2 SYDVKM. The CDR3 spans 14 residues. Here the CDR3 DNA reads TGTGCCAGCAGTTTACTGGGACAGGGCTATGGCTACACCTTC. Protein: CASSLLGQGYGYTF.

V usage is TRBV20-1 and J usage is TRBJ2-7; TRBD2 aligns across 10 bases. Germline CDR1 DFQATT, CDR2 SNEGSKA (reference sequence). Unmatched junction bases numbered 8, after V lost 3 bases and J lost 6 bases. This CDR3 has 14 residues. The CDR3 sequence: CSASLLAGVGEQYF. The CDR3 DNA reads TGCAGTGCTAGTCTTCTAGCGGGAGTCGGCGAGCAGTACTTC.

The rearrangement joins TRBV24-1 to TRBJ1-3; D ambiguous. The V gene's germline CDR1 is KGHDR and CDR2 SFDVKD. V lost 3 bases and J 0 bases, leaving 8 bases between the germline ends. This CDR3 region has 15 residues. The CDR3 nucleotides read TGTGCCACCAGTGATACCAGGAGCTCTGGAAACACCATATATTTT. It is translated as CATSDTRSSGNTIYF.

The chain employs TRBV18 and TRBJ1-5; TRBD1 matches at 7 bases. From germline, CDR1 is KGHSH and CDR2 LQKENI. This CDR3 has 13 amino acids. Trimming took 3 bases from V and 15 from J; bases not matched to a gene: 11. DNA for the CDR3: TGTGCCAGCTCACCGCAGGTAGAGGGGGCTTGGCATTTT. It encodes CASSPQVEGAWHF.

This clonotype has more than one count but fewer than ten. V gene TRBV28 combines with J gene TRBJ1-6; D is possibly TRBD1 (6 bases). Trimming shortened V by 2 bases and J by 4 bases, and 6 bases separated the two germline ends. Germline V CDR1 and CDR2: MDHEN, SYDVKM. The CDR3 covers 14 residues. CDR3 nucleotides: TGTGCCAGCAGTTTAGGACAGTATAATTCACCCCTCCACTTT. As protein: CASSLGQYNSPLHF.

The chain links TRBV20-1 to TRBJ1-1; the D gene is possibly TRBD1 (6 bases). Trimming stripped 6 bases from V and 2 bases from J, with 19 bases between. This CDR3 contains 15 residues. Germline assignment: CDR1 DFQATT and CDR2 SNEGSKA (reference sequence). This CDR3 is CSARRGEDSNTEAFF. In DNA form, the CDR3 reads TGCAGTGCCAGGAGGGGGGAGGACAGCAACACTGAAGCTTTCTTT.

This clonotype showed up just a few times. The V call is TRBV24-1, the J call TRBJ2-5, with D maybe TRBD1 (6 bases). V lost 10 bases and J 5 bases, leaving 10 bases between the germline ends. The CDR3 is made up of 11 amino acids. CDR1 and CDR2 from the germline V gene are KGHDR and SFDVKD. The CDR3 DNA sequence: TGTGCCACTAAACAGGGTGAGACCCAGTACTTC. It translates to CATKQGETQYF.

This clonotype was counted between two and nine times. V is TRBV7-9 and J is TRBJ1-6; tentatively, D is TRBD1 (6 bases). This CDR3 has 13 amino acids. Trimming took 4 bases from V and 10 from J, leaving 11 bases between them. Germline V gives CDR1 SEHNR, CDR2 FQNEAQ (reference sequence). The CDR3 spells CASSSYRESPLHF. CDR3 nucleotide sequence: TGTGCCAGCAGCTCCTACAGGGAGTCACCCCTCCACTTT.

The J gene is TRBJ1-1, the V gene TRBV20-1; D call uncertain. Germline assignment: CDR1 DFQATT and CDR2 SNEGSKA (reference sequence). Trimming removed 0 bases at V and 3 bases at J, with 14 bases between. The CDR3 length is 15 residues. The CDR3 coding sequence is TGCAGTGCTAGAGATTGGCGCCATGGAGACACTGAAGCTTTCTTT. It codes for CSARDWRHGDTEAFF.

This clonotype came up a few times. The V call is TRBV20-1, the J call TRBJ1-3, with D maybe TRBD1 (6 bases). The CDR3 is 15 amino acids. Between the trimmed V and J ends, which lost 3 bases and 4 bases, there was a span of 16 bases. CDR1 and CDR2 (germline): DFQATT, SNEGSKA (reference sequence). The CDR3 DNA is TGCAGTGCTAGGCCCGACAGGCTTTGGGGAAACACCATATATTTT. This gives the protein CSARPDRLWGNTIYF.

This clonotype was counted between two and nine times. V usage is TRBV7-9 and J usage is TRBJ2-3; 7 bases match TRBD2. The CDR3 runs 13 residues. The germline CDR1 and CDR2 sequences are SEHNR and FQNEAQ (reference sequence). Trimming cost V 4 bases and J 6 bases; bases outside gene matches: 4. CDR3 coding DNA: TGTGCCAGCAGCTCGAATAGCGGGGATACGCAGTATTTT. This gives the protein CASSSNSGDTQYF.

The chain links TRBV20-1 to TRBJ1-2, with D possibly being TRBD1 (6 bases). The CDR3 is made up of 16 amino acids. V gave up 1 base and J gave up 4 bases, with 19 bases separating them. CDR1 is DFQATT and CDR2 is SNEGSKA in the germline V gene (reference sequence). In DNA, the CDR3 is TGCAGTGCTAGAGGCAGAATGGCTGGGGGCTTCTATGGCTACACCTTC. It translates to CSARGRMAGGFYGYTF.

The chain uses TRBV5-8 and TRBJ2-7; no clear D. The CDR3 runs to 12 residues. V lost 1 base and J 7 bases, leaving 9 bases between the germline ends. Germline V lookup: CDR1 SGHTS, CDR2 YDEGEE. The CDR3 sequence: CASSLIKREQYF. The DNA for the CDR3 is TGTGCCAGCAGCTTGATTAAGCGAGAGCAGTACTTC. The full variable domain, its missing parts supplied by reference TRBV5-8 and TRBJ2-7, is EAGVTQSPTHLIKTRGQQATLRCSPISGHTSVYWYQQALGLGLQFLLWYDEGEERNRGNFPPRFSGRQFPNYSSELNVNALELEDSALYLCASSLIKREQYFGPGTRLTVT.

The CDR3 sequence is CASRSLWTGAGNTIYF. The DNA of the CDR3 is TGTGCCAGCAGGTCCCTTTGGACAGGGGCAGGAAACACCATATATTTT. The chain recombines TRBV7-9 with TRBJ1-3, with 9 nucleotides matching TRBD1. V lost 6 bases and J lost 4; bases outside the gene matches: 10. The CDR3 has 16 amino acids. Germline V CDR1 and CDR2: SEHNR, FQNEAQ (reference sequence). Full variable domain (rest looked up from reference TRBV7-9 and TRBJ1-3): DTGVSQNPRHKITKRGQNVTFRCDPISEHNRLYWYRQTLGQGPEFLTYFQNEAQLEKSRLLSDRFSAERPKGSFSTLEIQRTEQGDSAMYLCASRSLWTGAGNTIYFGEGSWLTVV.

The chain joins TRBV20-1 to TRBJ2-7; maybe TRBD2 (7 bases). Germline lookup yields CDR1 DFQATT and CDR2 SNEGSKA (reference sequence). The CDR3 loop spans 12 amino acids. Trimming stripped 5 bases from V and 7 bases from J, with 15 bases between. As DNA, the CDR3 is TGCAGTGCTGCGTCGGGGGGCCGAGAGCAGTACTTC. Its translation is CSAASGGREQYF.

The chain links TRBV6-1 to TRBJ1-6; D not resolved. The CDR3 runs to 14 residues. V was shortened by 2 bases and J by 7 bases, with 9 bases between the two germline ends. Germline-derived CDR1 and CDR2 are MNHNS and SASEGT. This chain's CDR3 is CASSELGLNSPLHF. Here the CDR3 DNA reads TGTGCCAGCAGTGAACTTGGGCTAAATTCACCCCTCCACTTT.